This T cell receptor beta chain came from a study of T cell repertoires in cytomegalovirus infection. Study-level background: Use of recently identified HLA-C-restricted and well-studied HLA-B-restricted CMV epitopes was part of the study. Public TCR beta signatures marked donors with CMV infection and the matching HLA.

Each CDR3 protein is one row after TCRdb ran MiXCR on the reads. The table includes about a million distinct CDR3 sequences, roughly 31% detected once. Of note for this clonotype: Its specificity is unknown.

The V and J ends lost 4 bases and 10 bases respectively, with 17 bases between them. This CDR3 has 14 residues. Germline assignment: CDR1 MNHEY and CDR2 SMNVEV (reference sequence). Study findings and constraints: Across the ex vivo response, the dominant clonotypes were HLA-C-restricted CMV-specific TCR beta clonotypes.

The sample consisted of cultured CD8+ T cells from PBMCs, taken from culture after CMV antigen stimulation. The V and J genes are TRBV27 and TRBJ1-5, with a tentative D call TRBD1 (5 bases). This sequence originates from a human donor in good health (CMV status not recorded). Some clones in this sample may be carry-over from other donors' samples. CDR3 region: CASSSGSGGIPQHF. As DNA, the CDR3 is TGTGCCAGCAGTTCAGGGTCGGGCGGTATCCCCCAGCATTTT.